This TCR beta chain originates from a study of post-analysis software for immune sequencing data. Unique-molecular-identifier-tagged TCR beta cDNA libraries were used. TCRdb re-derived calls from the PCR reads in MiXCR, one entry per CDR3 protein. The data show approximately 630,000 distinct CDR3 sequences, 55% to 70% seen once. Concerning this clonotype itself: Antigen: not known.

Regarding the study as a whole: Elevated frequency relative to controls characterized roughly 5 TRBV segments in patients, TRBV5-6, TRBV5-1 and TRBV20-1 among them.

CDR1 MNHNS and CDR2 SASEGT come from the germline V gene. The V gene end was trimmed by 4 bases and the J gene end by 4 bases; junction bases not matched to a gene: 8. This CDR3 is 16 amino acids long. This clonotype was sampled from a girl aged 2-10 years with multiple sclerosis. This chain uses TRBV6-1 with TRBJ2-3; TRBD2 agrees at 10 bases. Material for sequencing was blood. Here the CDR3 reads CASSVEAGGGPDTQYF. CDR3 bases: TGTGCCAGCAGTGTGGAAGCGGGAGGGGGTCCAGATACGCAGTATTTT.